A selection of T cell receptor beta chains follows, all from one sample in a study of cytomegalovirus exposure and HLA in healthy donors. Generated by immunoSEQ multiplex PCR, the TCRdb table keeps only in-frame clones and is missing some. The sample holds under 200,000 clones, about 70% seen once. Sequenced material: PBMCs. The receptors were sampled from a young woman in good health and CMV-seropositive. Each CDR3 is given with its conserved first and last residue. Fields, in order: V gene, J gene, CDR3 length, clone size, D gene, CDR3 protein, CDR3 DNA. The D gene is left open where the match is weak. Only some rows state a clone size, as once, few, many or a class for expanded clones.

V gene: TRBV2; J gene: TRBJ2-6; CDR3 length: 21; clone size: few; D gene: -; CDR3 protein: CASSDLGLGTGGLTGANVLTF; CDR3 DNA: TGTGCCAGCAGTGATCTTGGTCTCGGGACTGGGGGACTTACTGGGGCCAACGTCCTGACTTTC
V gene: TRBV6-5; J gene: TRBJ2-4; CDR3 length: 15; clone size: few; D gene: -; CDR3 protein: CASSFSGLAKNIQYF; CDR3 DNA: TGTGCCAGCAGCTTCTCCGGTCTAGCCAAAAACATTCAGTACTTC
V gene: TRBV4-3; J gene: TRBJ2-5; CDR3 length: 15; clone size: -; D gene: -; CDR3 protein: CASSQSSGIQETQYF; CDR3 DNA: TGCGCCAGCAGCCAGTCTTCGGGGATTCAAGAGACCCAGTACTTC
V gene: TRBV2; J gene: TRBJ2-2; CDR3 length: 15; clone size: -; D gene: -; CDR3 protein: CASSVFRGSTGELFF; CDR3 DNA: TGTGCCAGCAGTGTCTTTAGGGGAAGCACCGGGGAGCTGTTTTTT
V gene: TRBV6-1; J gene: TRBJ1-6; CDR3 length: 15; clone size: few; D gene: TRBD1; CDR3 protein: CASSFGQAVNSPLHF; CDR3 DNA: TGTGCCAGCAGTTTCGGACAGGCCGTCAATTCACCCCTCCACTTT
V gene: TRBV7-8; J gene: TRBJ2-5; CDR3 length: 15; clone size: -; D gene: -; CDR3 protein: CASSRWFGLRETQYF; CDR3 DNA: TGTGCCAGCAGCCGCTGGTTCGGACTCCGAGAGACCCAGTACTTC
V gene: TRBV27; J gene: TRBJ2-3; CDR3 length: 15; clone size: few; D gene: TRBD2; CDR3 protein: CASSLGAGGADTQYF; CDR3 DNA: TGTGCCAGCAGTCTAGGTGCGGGGGGGGCAGATACGCAGTATTTT
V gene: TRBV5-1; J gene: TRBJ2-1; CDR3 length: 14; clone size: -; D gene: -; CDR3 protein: CASSLGLSFDEQFF; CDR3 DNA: TGCGCCAGCAGCTTGGGACTTAGCTTCGATGAGCAGTTCTTC
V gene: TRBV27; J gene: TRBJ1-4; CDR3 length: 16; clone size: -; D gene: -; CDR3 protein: CASSILGGQGHEKLFF; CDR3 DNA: TGTGCCAGCTCGATCCTTGGTGGACAAGGGCATGAAAAACTGTTTTTT
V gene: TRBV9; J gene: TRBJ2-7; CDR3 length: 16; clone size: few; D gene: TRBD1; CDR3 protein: CASSGTKTGNSYEQYF; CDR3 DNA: TGTGCCAGCAGCGGAACGAAGACAGGGAACTCCTACGAGCAGTACTTC
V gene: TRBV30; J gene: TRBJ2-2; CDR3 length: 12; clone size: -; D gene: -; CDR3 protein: CAQQANTGELFF; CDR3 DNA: TGTGCCCAACAGGCAAACACCGGGGAGCTGTTTTTT
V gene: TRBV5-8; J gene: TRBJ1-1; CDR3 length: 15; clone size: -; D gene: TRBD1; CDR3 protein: CASSGQGAGNTEAFF; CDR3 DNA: TGTGCCAGCAGCGGACAGGGGGCAGGGAACACTGAAGCTTTCTTT
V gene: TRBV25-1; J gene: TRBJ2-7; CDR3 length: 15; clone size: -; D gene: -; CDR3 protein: CASSQSRGRSYEQYF; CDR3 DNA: TGTGCCAGCAGTCAGTCCAGGGGACGCTCCTACGAGCAGTACTTC
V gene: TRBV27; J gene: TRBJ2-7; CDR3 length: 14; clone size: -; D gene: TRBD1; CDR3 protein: CASSYADRAGEQYF; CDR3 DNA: TGTGCCAGCAGTTATGCTGACAGGGCTGGCGAGCAGTACTTC
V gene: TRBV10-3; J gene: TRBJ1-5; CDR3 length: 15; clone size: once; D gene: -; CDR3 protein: CAISESGQNNQPQHF; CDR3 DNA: TGTGCCATCAGTGAGTCGGGGCAGAACAATCAGCCCCAGCATTTT
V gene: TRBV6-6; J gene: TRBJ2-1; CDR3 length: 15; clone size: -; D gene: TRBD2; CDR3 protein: CASSNRASGGNEQFF; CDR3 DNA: TGTGCCAGCAGCAACCGGGCTAGCGGGGGCAATGAGCAGTTCTTC
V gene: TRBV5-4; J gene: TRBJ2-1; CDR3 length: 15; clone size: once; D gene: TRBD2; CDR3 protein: CASSPRGGEHNEQFF; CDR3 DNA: TGTGCCAGCAGCCCTCGGGGGGGCGAGCACAATGAGCAGTTCTTC
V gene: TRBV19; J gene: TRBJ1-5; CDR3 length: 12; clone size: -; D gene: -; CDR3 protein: CASNEGNQPQHF; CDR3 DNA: TGTGCCAGTAATGAGGGAAATCAGCCCCAGCATTTT
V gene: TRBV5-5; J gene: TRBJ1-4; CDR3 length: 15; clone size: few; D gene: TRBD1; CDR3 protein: CASSQPGQGVEKLFF; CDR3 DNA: TGTGCCAGCAGCCAGCCGGGACAGGGGGTAGAAAAACTGTTTTTT
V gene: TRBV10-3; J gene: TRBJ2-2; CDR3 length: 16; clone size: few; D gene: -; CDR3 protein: CAIRKRGQLNTGELFF; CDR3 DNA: TGTGCCATCAGAAAAAGAGGACAACTGAACACCGGGGAGCTGTTTTTT
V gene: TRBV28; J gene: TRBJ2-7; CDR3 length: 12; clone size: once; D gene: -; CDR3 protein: CASISLFREQYF; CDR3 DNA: TGTGCCAGCATTTCCCTTTTCCGGGAGCAGTACTTC
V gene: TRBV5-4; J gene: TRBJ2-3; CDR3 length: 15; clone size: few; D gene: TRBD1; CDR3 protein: CASSFRDRGTDTQYF; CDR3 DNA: TGTGCCAGCAGCTTCCGGGACAGGGGAACAGATACGCAGTATTTT
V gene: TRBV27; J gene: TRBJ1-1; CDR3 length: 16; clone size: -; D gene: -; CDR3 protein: CASSFLPGVTETEAFF; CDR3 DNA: TGTGCCAGCAGTTTTCTTCCGGGGGTTACAGAAACTGAAGCTTTCTTT
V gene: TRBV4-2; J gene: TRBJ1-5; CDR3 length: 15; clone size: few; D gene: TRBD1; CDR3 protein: CASSRDRGPNQPQHF; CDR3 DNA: TGTGCCAGCAGCCGAGACAGGGGGCCGAATCAGCCCCAGCATTTT
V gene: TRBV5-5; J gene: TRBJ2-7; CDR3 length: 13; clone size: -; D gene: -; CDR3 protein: CASSFVSSYEQYF; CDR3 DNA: TGTGCCAGCAGCTTTGTCAGCTCCTACGAGCAGTACTTC
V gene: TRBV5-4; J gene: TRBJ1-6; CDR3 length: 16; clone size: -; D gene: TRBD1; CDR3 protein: CASSLGDDRGRSPLHF; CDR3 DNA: TGTGCCAGCAGCTTGGGGGATGACAGGGGTAGGTCACCCCTCCACTTT
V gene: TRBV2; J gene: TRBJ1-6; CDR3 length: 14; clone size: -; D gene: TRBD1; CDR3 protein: CASSPGQGRSPLHF; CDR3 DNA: TGTGCCAGCAGTCCGGGACAGGGCCGGTCACCCCTCCACTTT
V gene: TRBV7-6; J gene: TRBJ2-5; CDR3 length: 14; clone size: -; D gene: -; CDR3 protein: CASSLGQSKETQYF; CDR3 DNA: TGTGCCAGCAGCTTAGGTCAATCCAAAGAGACCCAGTACTTC
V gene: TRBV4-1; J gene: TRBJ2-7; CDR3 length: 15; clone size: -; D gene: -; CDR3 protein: CASSPHGQGGVEQYF; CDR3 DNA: TGCGCCAGCAGCCCTCATGGACAGGGAGGGGTCGAGCAGTACTTC
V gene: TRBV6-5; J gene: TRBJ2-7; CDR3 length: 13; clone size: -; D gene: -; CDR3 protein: CASRQLSHYEQYF; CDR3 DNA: TGTGCCAGCAGGCAGCTTAGCCACTACGAGCAGTACTTC
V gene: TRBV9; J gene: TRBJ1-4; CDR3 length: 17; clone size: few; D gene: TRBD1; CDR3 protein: CASSVGSGGLRNEKLFF; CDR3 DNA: TGTGCCAGCAGCGTAGGGTCAGGGGGACTCCGTAATGAAAAACTGTTTTTT
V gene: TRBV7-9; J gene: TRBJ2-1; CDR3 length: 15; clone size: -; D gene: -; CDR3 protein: CASSLAKVADNEQFF; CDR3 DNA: TGTGCCAGCAGCTTAGCGAAGGTAGCCGACAATGAGCAGTTCTTC
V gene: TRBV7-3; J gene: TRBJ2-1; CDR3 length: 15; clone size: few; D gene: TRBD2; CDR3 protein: CASSPGGAANNEQFF; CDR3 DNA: TGTGCCAGCAGCCCGGGGGGGGCAGCTAACAATGAGCAGTTCTTC
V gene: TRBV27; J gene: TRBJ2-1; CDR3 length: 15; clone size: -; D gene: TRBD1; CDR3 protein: CASSPGTGGWNEQFF; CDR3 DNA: TGTGCCAGCAGTCCCGGGACAGGGGGATGGAATGAGCAGTTCTTC
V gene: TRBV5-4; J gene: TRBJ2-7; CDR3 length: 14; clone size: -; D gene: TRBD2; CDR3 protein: CASSSRGGVGEQYF; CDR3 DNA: TGTGCCAGCAGCTCTAGGGGAGGGGTGGGGGAGCAGTACTTC
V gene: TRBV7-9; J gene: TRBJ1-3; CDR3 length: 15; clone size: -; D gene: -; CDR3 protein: CASRNTAFSGNTIYF; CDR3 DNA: TGTGCCAGCAGAAATACAGCTTTCTCTGGAAACACCATATATTTT
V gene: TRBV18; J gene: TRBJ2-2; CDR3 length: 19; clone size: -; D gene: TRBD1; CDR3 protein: CASSPGMDGQGGITGELFF; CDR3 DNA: TGTGCCAGCTCACCAGGGATGGATGGACAGGGCGGGATCACCGGGGAGCTGTTTTTT
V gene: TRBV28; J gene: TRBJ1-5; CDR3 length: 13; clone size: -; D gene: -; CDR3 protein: CASSFLGGQPQHF; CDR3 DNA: TGTGCCAGCAGTTTCCTCGGAGGCCAGCCCCAGCATTTT
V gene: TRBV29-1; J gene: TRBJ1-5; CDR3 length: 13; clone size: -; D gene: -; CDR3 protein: CSVAADSNQPQHF; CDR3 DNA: TGCAGCGTTGCCGCAGATAGCAATCAGCCCCAGCATTTT
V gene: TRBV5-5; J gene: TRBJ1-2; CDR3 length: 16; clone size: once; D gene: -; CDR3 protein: CASSLVRGGQIYGYTF; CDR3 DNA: TGTGCCAGCAGCTTGGTTAGGGGGGGCCAGATCTATGGCTACACCTTC
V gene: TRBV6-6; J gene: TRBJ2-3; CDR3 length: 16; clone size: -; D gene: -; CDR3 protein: CASSYPAGFGTDTQYF; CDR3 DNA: TGTGCCAGCAGTTACCCGGCAGGGTTCGGCACAGATACGCAGTATTTT
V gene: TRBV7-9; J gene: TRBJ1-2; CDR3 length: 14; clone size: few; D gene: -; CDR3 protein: CASSINEGSYGYTF; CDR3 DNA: TGTGCCAGCAGCATAAATGAGGGAAGCTATGGCTACACCTTC
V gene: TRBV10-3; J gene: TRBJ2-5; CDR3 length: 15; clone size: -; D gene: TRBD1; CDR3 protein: CAISERTGVWETQYF; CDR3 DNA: TGTGCCATCAGTGAACGGACAGGGGTGTGGGAGACCCAGTACTTC
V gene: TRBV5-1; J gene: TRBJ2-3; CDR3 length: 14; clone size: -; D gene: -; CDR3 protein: CASKAGPSTDTQYF; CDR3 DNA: TGCGCCAGCAAAGCGGGCCCTAGCACAGATACGCAGTATTTT
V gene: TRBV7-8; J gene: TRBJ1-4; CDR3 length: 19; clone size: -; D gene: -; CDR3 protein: CASSLLPPGVPTTNEKLFF; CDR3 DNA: TGTGCCAGCAGCTTACTCCCCCCAGGGGTGCCTACAACTAATGAAAAACTGTTTTTT
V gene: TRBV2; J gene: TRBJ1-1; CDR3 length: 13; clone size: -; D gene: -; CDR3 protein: CASSESGYTEAFF; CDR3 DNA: TGTGCCAGCAGTGAATCCGGGTACACTGAAGCTTTCTTT
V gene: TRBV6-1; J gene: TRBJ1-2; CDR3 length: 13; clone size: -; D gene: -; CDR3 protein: CASSDYRHYGYTF; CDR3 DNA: TGTGCCAGCAGTGACTACAGACACTATGGCTACACCTTC
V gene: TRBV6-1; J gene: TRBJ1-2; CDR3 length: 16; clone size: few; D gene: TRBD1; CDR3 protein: CASSDASDRGLYGYTF; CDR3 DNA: TGTGCCAGCAGTGATGCCTCAGACAGGGGGCTCTATGGCTACACCTTC